A single T cell receptor (beta chain) is shown here with its context. Naive CD8 cells lacked CD45RO, underwent positive selection for CCR7 and left out terminally differentiated effector memory CD45RA+ cells. The CDR3 is 16 residues long. In germline, CDR1 is LGHNA, CDR2 YSLEER. J lost 5 bases, V lost 6 bases, and 10 bases had no gene match. These data come from a study of shared clonotypes between healthy human individuals. Study as a whole: The plates for each donor numbered three CD4 naive, three CD4 memory, two CD8 naive and one CD8 memory.

TCRdb's copy holds only in-frame clones and misses some; the assay was immunoSEQ multiplex PCR. The top ten clones hold roughly 1.7% of a sample with about 2,100,000 clones, roughly 91% of them seen once. The chain employs TRBV4-3 and TRBJ2-1; TRBD2 agrees at 10 bases. The origin of this receptor is a man aged 18 to 30 in good health. Some clones in this sample may be carry-over from other donors' samples. Source material: naive CD8+ T cells from PBMCs. The chain's CDR3 is CASSSSGSGSHNEQFF. The CDR3 region has the DNA TGCGCCAGCAGTTCTAGCGGGAGCGGTTCCCACAATGAGCAGTTCTTC.